This TCR beta chain stems from a study of shared clonotypes between healthy human individuals. The study's findings and limits: Around 5.3% of naive CD4 clonotypes were shared across four donors.

As handled by the study authors: Owing to the provision of junction-only sequences devoid of quality scores by immunoSEQ, filtering differed. Libraries were prepared by immunoSEQ multiplex PCR; TCRdb keeps only in-frame clonotypes and omits some of them. The V and J calls and clone size were taken over from that table, and D and trimming were inferred from the DNA. The repertoire consists of around 1 million clones, with roughly 72% occurring once and the leading ten covering around 1.5%. Researchers partitioned CD4+ cells into CD45RA+ naive and CD45RA-negative memory subsets. As concerns this clone: What it recognizes is unknown.

Per the germline V gene, CDR1 is SGHRS and CDR2 is YFSETQ. CDR3 size: 14 residues. The V gene lost 2 bases and the J gene lost 2 bases, with 10 bases spanning the gap. This receptor was obtained from a man aged 18 to 29 in good health. Sequenced material: memory CD4+ T cells sorted from blood. Described subset: CD45RA-negative fraction. The V call is TRBV5-1, the J call TRBJ1-2, with D perhaps TRBD1 (5 bases). The CDR3, as DNA: TGCGCCAGCAGCTTATCGACAGCCAACTATGGCTACACCTTC. As protein: CASSLSTANYGYTF.